The following is a TCR beta chain sequence with its context. Its antigen is not known. Looked up from germline, CDR1 is SQVTM and CDR2 is ANQGSEA. V lost 4 bases and J 4 bases, leaving 13 bases between the germline ends. CDR3 size: 13 residues. This specimen belongs to a study of shared clonotypes between healthy human individuals. At the level of the study: Every donor yielded three CD4 naive, three CD4 memory, two CD8 naive and one CD8 memory plate.

The data were produced by immunoSEQ multiplex PCR, yet TCRdb's version contains in-frame clones alone and is incomplete. The data contain over a million clones, roughly 97% of them singletons. Broader study findings: Limited genetic and exposure-history diversity came from having few donors. It was observed that roughly 5.5% of naive CD4 clonotypes were shared across a handful of donors.

What was sequenced was naive CD4+ T cells sorted from blood. Subset indicated: CD45RA+ positively selected. The V and J genes are TRBV29-1 and TRBJ2-5, with a possible D match to TRBD2 (6 bases). The TCR sequence derives from a young man in good health. This CDR3 reads CSVVREVLETQYF. CDR3 DNA sequence: TGCAGCGTTGTCAGGGAGGTATTAGAGACCCAGTACTTC.